These T cell receptor beta chains were read from a single sample in a study of beta chain features in type 1 diabetes. Some clones are missing from TCRdb's copy, which holds only in-frame ones; the method was immunoSEQ multiplex PCR. In the table there are around 250,000 clones, around 25% of which are singletons. What was sequenced was naive CD4+ T cells from blood. The receptors were sampled from a woman in her 30s with type 1 diabetes. The CDR3 runs from the conserved cysteine through the conserved F or W. Each record gives: clone size, V gene, D gene, J gene, CDR3 protein, CDR3 DNA. A D gene is named only where the DNA matches it firmly. Where a row states a size, it is once, few, many or the class of an expanded clone; other rows omit it.

>few|TRBV18|TRBD1|TRBJ2-2
CASSRQGADTGELFF
TGTGCCAGCTCAAGACAGGGGGCAGACACCGGGGAGCTGTTTTTT
>.|TRBV4-2|TRBD2|TRBJ2-7
CASSQGSSGGYYEQYF
TGTGCCAGCAGCCAGGGATCTAGCGGGGGCTACTACGAGCAGTACTTC
>few|TRBV7-9|TRBD2|TRBJ2-4
CASSFAGTSGSGNIQYF
TGTGCCAGCAGCTTCGCCGGGACTAGCGGGAGTGGAAACATTCAGTACTTC
>.|TRBV6-5|.|TRBJ2-1
CASREGGGEQFF
TGTGCCAGCAGAGAGGGGGGAGGGGAGCAGTTCTTC
>few|TRBV4-1|.|TRBJ2-5
CASSQEFGVPGARETQYF
TGCGCCAGCAGCCAAGAGTTCGGTGTACCAGGGGCTAGAGAGACCCAGTACTTC
>.|TRBV5-1|.|TRBJ2-2
CASSLGMAGTLGGELFF
TGCGCCAGCAGCTTGGGAATGGCCGGGACTCTAGGCGGGGAGCTGTTTTTT
>few|TRBV9|.|TRBJ1-3
CASSRDIGNTIYF
TGTGCCAGCAGCAGGGACATTGGAAACACCATATATTTT
>.|TRBV11-2|TRBD2|TRBJ2-3
CASSVLAGVTDTQYF
TGTGCCAGCAGCGTACTAGCGGGGGTCACAGATACGCAGTATTTT
>.|TRBV25-1|TRBD2|TRBJ2-5
CASSEWPSGGQETQYF
TGTGCCAGCAGTGAGTGGCCTAGCGGGGGGCAAGAGACCCAGTACTTC
>few|TRBV7-9|.|TRBJ2-5
CASSVGETQYF
TGTGCCAGCAGCGTCGGGGAGACCCAGTACTTC
>once|TRBV29-1|TRBD1|TRBJ2-7
CSATGTGGYEQYF
TGCAGTGCCACCGGGACAGGGGGGTACGAGCAGTACTTC
>.|TRBV30|.|TRBJ1-5
CAWSVRGSNQPQHF
TGTGCCTGGAGTGTACGAGGGTCCAATCAGCCCCAGCATTTT
>.|TRBV9|.|TRBJ2-1
CASSVEGGMAYNEQFF
TGTGCCAGCAGCGTAGAGGGGGGGATGGCTTACAATGAGCAGTTCTTC
>.|TRBV9|TRBD1|TRBJ1-1
CASSVAVVDFPGTGNTEAFF
TGTGCCAGCAGCGTAGCAGTAGTAGACTTCCCCGGGACAGGGAACACTGAAGCTTTCTTT
>few|TRBV15|.|TRBJ1-5
CATSRDLPGEGSNQPQHF
TGTGCCACCAGCAGAGATTTACCGGGGGAGGGTAGCAATCAGCCCCAGCATTTT
>.|TRBV5-1|TRBD2|TRBJ2-7
CASSLGSGSYEQYF
TGCGCCAGCAGCTTGGGCAGCGGGAGCTACGAGCAGTACTTC
>once|TRBV6-1|.|TRBJ1-2
CASSEVGVPF
TGTGCCAGCAGTGAAGTTGGAGTCCCTTTC
>few|TRBV30|.|TRBJ2-5
CAWNFIERETQYF
TGTGCCTGGAACTTCATTGAGCGGGAGACCCAGTACTTC
>few|TRBV30|TRBD1|TRBJ2-4
CAWSVWALRDRAKNIQYF
TGTGCCTGGAGTGTATGGGCCCTCCGGGACAGAGCCAAAAACATTCAGTACTTC
>few|TRBV30|.|TRBJ1-2
CAWSVQGAPNYGYTF
TGTGCCTGGAGTGTACAGGGAGCGCCTAACTATGGCTACACCTTC
>.|TRBV5-1|.|TRBJ2-7
CASSLEQISYEQYF
TGCGCCAGCAGCTTGGAACAGATATCCTACGAGCAGTACTTC
>.|TRBV5-6|.|TRBJ2-1
CASSWSPTARSYNEQFF
TGTGCCAGCAGCTGGTCCCCGACAGCCCGCTCCTACAATGAGCAGTTCTTC
>.|TRBV28|TRBD2|TRBJ2-7
CASSTRLAGPYEQYF
TGTGCCAGCAGTACTCGGCTAGCGGGACCCTACGAGCAGTACTTC
>few|TRBV7-9|.|TRBJ2-7
CASSLDSRSDEQYF
TGTGCCAGCAGCCTGGACAGCCGGTCGGACGAGCAGTACTTC
>few|TRBV5-1|.|TRBJ1-1
CASSLQENTEAFF
TGCGCCAGCAGCTTGCAGGAGAACACTGAAGCTTTCTTT
>few|TRBV5-4|TRBD2|TRBJ2-5
CASSSPGLAEETQYF
TGTGCCAGCAGCTCCCCGGGACTAGCGGAAGAGACCCAGTACTTC
>.|TRBV28|TRBD1|TRBJ1-2
CATLDRGNYGYTF
TGTGCCACCCTAGACAGGGGTAACTATGGCTACACCTTC
>once|TRBV27|.|TRBJ1-1
CASSSRAEAFF
TGTGCCAGCAGTTCCCGGGCTGAAGCTTTCTTT
>.|TRBV20-1|.|TRBJ2-7
CSARAGEQYF
TGCAGTGCCAGAGCGGGCGAGCAGTACTTC
>few|TRBV5-1|.|TRBJ2-1
CASSLGGSEQFF
TGCGCCAGCAGCTTGGGCGGGTCGGAGCAGTTCTTC
>few|TRBV4-2|.|TRBJ1-2
CASSQEVQGSGYGYTF
TGTGCCAGCAGCCAAGAAGTTCAGGGATCGGGCTATGGCTACACCTTC
>.|TRBV9|.|TRBJ1-2
CASSVESLAYGYTF
TGTGCCAGCAGCGTAGAGAGCCTAGCCTATGGCTACACCTTC